The 3 T cell receptor beta chains listed next were all sequenced from one sample in a study of glioma-infiltrating T cells. The iRepertoire nested amplicon-rescue multiplex PCR amplified TCR alpha and beta CDR3s from RNA. Each CDR3 protein gets one entry after TCRdb re-called the multiplex PCR reads with MiXCR. The repertoire holds about 140,000 distinct CDR3 sequences, with about 39% as singletons. The sequenced sample consisted of glioma tissue, nonneoplastic brain tissue, or PBMCs (not recorded which). These receptors were taken from a human donor with low-grade glioma or glioblastoma, undergoing nonglioma brain surgery, or in good health (not recorded which).

The rearrangement joins TRBV20-1 to TRBJ1-6; a weak D match, TRBD1 (5 bases). The germline V gene has CDR1 DFQATT and CDR2 SNEGSKA (reference sequence). Trimming cost V 2 bases and J 5 bases, with 13 bases left between them. There are 15 residues in the CDR3. The CDR3 loop reads CSARSGTADNSPLHF. Here the CDR3 DNA reads TGCAGTGCTAGATCCGGGACGGCTGATAATTCACCCCTCCACTTT.

The V gene is TRBV4-2, the J gene TRBJ2-1, with D hard to call. Germline V gene data show CDR1 as LGHNA and CDR2 as YNFKEQ. V dropped 4 bases and J dropped 0 bases, with 10 bases sitting between them. This CDR3 is 15 amino acids long. CDR3 DNA sequence: TGTGCCAGCAGCCCGGCTATGGACTCCTACAATGAGCAGTTCTTC. Its translation is CASSPAMDSYNEQFF.

This clonotype was counted between two and nine times. The chain carries TRBV6-9 and TRBJ1-5; 7 nucleotides agree with TRBD1. Trimming removed 4 bases from V and 2 bases from J; junction bases left unmatched: 2. Germline V gives CDR1 MNHGY, CDR2 SVAAGI. The CDR3 totals 14 residues. CDR3 coding DNA: TGTGCCAGCAGTTGGGACAGCGGCAATCAGCCCCAGCATTTT. Amino acids: CASSWDSGNQPQHF.